This T cell receptor (beta chain) was observed in a study of T cells after yellow fever vaccination. This clonotype occurred a few times. CDR1 and CDR2 from the germline V gene are SEHNR and FQNEAQ (reference sequence). The CDR3 is 16 residues long. V lost 4 bases, J lost 2 bases, and 4 bases stayed unmatched. MiXCR, run by TCRdb on the 5' RACE reads, gives a single entry per CDR3 protein. Of some 560,000 distinct CDR3 sequences listed, around 17% are singletons. The rearrangement uses TRBV7-9 and TRBJ2-3, with 12 bases aligning to TRBD2. This material consisted of PBMCs, taken 4 to 5 days after the first yellow fever vaccination. The origin of this receptor is a man aged 18-30 years who received the YFV17D yellow fever vaccine. DNA of the CDR3: TGTGCCAGCAGCTCAGGACTAGCGGGGCCCACAGATACGCAGTATTTT. Its translation: CASSSGLAGPTDTQYF.